Below are 10 T cell receptor beta chains sequenced from a single sample in a study of cytomegalovirus exposure and HLA in healthy donors. A multiplex PCR was run with 60 Vbeta primers and 13 Jbeta primers. TCRdb keeps only in-frame clones here, not all; method: immunoSEQ multiplex PCR. Counted here are approximately 100,000 clones, 76% occurring once; the ten biggest clones make up 4%. Specimen: PBMCs. These receptors all stem from a woman aged 50 to 60 in good health and CMV-seropositive.

V usage is TRBV5-1 and J usage is TRBJ2-1, with 14 bases aligning to TRBD2. The CDR3 is made up of 15 amino acids. CDR1 and CDR2 from the germline V gene are SGHRS and YFSETQ. V shed 0 bases and J 14 bases; nucleotides not matched to a gene: 7. The CDR3 DNA reads TGCGCCAGCAGCTTGGAAGGGACTAGCGGGAGTATAGAGTTCTTC. Translating gives CASSLEGTSGSIEFF.

The V call is TRBV6-6, the J call TRBJ2-5, with TRBD2 matching 13 bases. V lost 6 bases, J lost 5 bases, and 6 bases stayed unmatched. The length of the CDR3 is 15 residues. The V gene's germline CDR1 is MNHNY and CDR2 SVGAGI (reference sequence). The CDR3 nucleotides are TGTGCCAGCAGCTCCACTAGCGGGAGGGCCGAGACCCAGTACTTC. This translates into CASSSTSGRAETQYF.

This chain connects TRBV5-4 to TRBJ2-4, with TRBD2 identical over 9 bases. In germline, CDR1 is SGHNT, CDR2 YYREEE (reference sequence). J was trimmed by 10 bases and V by 0 bases; bases with no gene match: 8. This CDR3 region has 15 residues. In DNA, the CDR3 is TGTGCCAGCAGCTTGGCCGGGTTAGCGGGAGCAATTCAGTACTTC. Translated, it gives CASSLAGLAGAIQYF.

Comments on this clone: Other DNA sequences in this specimen translate into the identical CDR3. The J gene is TRBJ2-1, the V gene TRBV27; 7 bases line up with TRBD1. CDR1 is MNHEY and CDR2 is SMNVEV in the germline V gene (reference sequence). The CDR3 runs 14 residues. V shed 6 bases and J 1 base; nucleotides not matched to a gene: 3. CDR3 nucleotides: TGTGCCAGCAGCTCAGGGGGATCCTACAATGAGCAGTTCTTC. Translated, it gives CASSSGGSYNEQFF.

The V call is TRBV13, the J call TRBJ1-2, with 8 nucleotides matching TRBD1. CDR3 size: 15 residues. V shed 4 bases, J shed 1 base, and the junction held 5 bases outside the gene matches. In germline, CDR1 is PRHDT, CDR2 FYEKMQ (reference sequence). The CDR3 DNA reads TGTGCCAGCAGCTCGGACAGGGTTCATAACTATGGCTACACCTTC. Amino acids: CASSSDRVHNYGYTF.

This clone was observed a handful of times. This rearrangement joins TRBV6-5 to TRBJ1-1; a possible D gene is TRBD1 (5 bases). V shed 7 bases and J shed 6 bases, with 9 bases lying between them. The CDR3 has 11 residues. Germline CDR1 reads MNHEY; CDR2 reads SVGAGI. In nucleotides, the CDR3 is TGTGCCAGCACCCAGGGTGCTGAAGCTTTCTTT. Protein product: CASTQGAEAFF.

V gene TRBV2 combines with J gene TRBJ1-2; D unclear. Trimming removed 4 bases at V and 4 bases at J, with 7 bases between. The CDR3 is made up of 12 amino acids. Germline lookup yields CDR1 SNHLY and CDR2 FYNNEI. The CDR3 coding sequence is TGTGCCAGCAGTGGACAAACCTATGGCTACACCTTC. Translating gives CASSGQTYGYTF.

This clone was detected a few times. The V and J genes are TRBV7-3 and TRBJ1-2; 12 nucleotides line up with TRBD1. Trimming at V came to 5 bases and at J to 7 bases, leaving 11 bases not matched to a gene. This CDR3 is 16 amino acids long. Germline V lookup: CDR1 SGHTA, CDR2 FQGTGA. The CDR3 loop is CASSVSGTGGAGGYTF. The DNA of the CDR3 is TGTGCCAGCAGCGTCTCCGGGACAGGGGGCGCGGGTGGCTACACCTTC. Using reference TRBV7-3 and TRBJ1-2 for the parts outside the CDR3, the full variable domain is GAGVSQTPSNKVTEKGKYVELRCDPISGHTALYWYRQSLGQGPEFLIYFQGTGAADDSGLPNDRFFAVRPEGSVSTLKIQRTERGDSAVYLCASSVSGTGGAGGYTFGSGTRLTVV.

V usage is TRBV6-5 and J usage is TRBJ1-2; D is ambiguous. The V gene lost 1 base and the J gene lost 7 bases, with 16 bases spanning the gap. CDR3 length: 15 amino acids. Germline V gene lookup returns CDR1 MNHEY and CDR2 SVGAGI. The CDR3 bases are TGTGCCAGCAGTTACTATAACAGTTACCTATCTGGCTACACCTTC. Its translation is CASSYYNSYLSGYTF.

With regard to this clone: This same CDR3 is encoded by further DNA sequences in the sample. The chain recombines TRBV7-6 with TRBJ1-2; 7 bases are shared with TRBD1. V dropped 5 bases and J dropped 2; count of bases not matched to a gene: 2. The CDR3 is 13 residues long. CDR1 is SGHVS, CDR2 FNYEAQ, per germline. CDR3 sequence (DNA): TGTGCCAGCAGCCCGACAGGGAACTATGGCTACACCTTC. Translating gives CASSPTGNYGYTF.